This T cell receptor (beta chain) was found in a study of T cells in Graves' hyperthyroidism and ophthalmopathy. The study, taken as a whole, reports: Stable hyperthyroidism and ophthalmopathy were separated using 13 V-J signatures.

Researchers took RNA transcripts and amplified the TCR beta CDR3 regions from them. TCR CDR3 underwent first-round RT-PCR with the HTBI primer set. TCRdb called the multiplex PCR reads again in MiXCR, with one record for every CDR3 protein. The sample includes some 770,000 distinct CDR3 sequences, 15% to 20% of them seen just once. Patients between 18 and 65 years old had hyperthyroidism, newly diagnosed and lasting under 2 months. Patients having uncontrolled infection, another autoimmune disease, pregnancy or lactation were not included. CDR1 SGHNT and CDR2 YENEEA come from the germline V gene. Trimming took off 4 bases at V and 0 bases at J, with 12 bases between the two ends. This CDR3 region has 15 residues. This clonotype was counted at least ten times. Its antigen is as yet unknown.

The TCR was taken from a man younger than 35 with Graves' hyperthyroidism. This chain uses TRBV11-3 with TRBJ1-1, with TRBD1 as a possible D gene (6 bases). What was sequenced was blood. CDR3 bases: TGTGCCAGCAGCTATACGGACAGCATGAACACTGAAGCTTTCTTT. Its translation: CASSYTDSMNTEAFF.